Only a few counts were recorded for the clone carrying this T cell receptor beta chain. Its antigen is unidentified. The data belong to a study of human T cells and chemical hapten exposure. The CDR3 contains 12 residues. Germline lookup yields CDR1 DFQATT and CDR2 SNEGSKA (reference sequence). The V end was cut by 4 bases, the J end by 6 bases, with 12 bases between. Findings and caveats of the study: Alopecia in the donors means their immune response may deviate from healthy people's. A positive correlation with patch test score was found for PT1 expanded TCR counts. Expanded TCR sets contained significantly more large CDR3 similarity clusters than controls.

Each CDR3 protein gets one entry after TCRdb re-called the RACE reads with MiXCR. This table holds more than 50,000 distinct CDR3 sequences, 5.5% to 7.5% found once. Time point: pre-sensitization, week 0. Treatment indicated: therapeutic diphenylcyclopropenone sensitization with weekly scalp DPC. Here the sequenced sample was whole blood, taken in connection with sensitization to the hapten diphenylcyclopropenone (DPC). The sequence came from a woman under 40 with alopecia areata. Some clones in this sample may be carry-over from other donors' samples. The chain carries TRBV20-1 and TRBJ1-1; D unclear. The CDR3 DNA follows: TGCAGTGCTATCCCCGACACCCCTGAAGCTTTCTTT. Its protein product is CSAIPDTPEAFF.